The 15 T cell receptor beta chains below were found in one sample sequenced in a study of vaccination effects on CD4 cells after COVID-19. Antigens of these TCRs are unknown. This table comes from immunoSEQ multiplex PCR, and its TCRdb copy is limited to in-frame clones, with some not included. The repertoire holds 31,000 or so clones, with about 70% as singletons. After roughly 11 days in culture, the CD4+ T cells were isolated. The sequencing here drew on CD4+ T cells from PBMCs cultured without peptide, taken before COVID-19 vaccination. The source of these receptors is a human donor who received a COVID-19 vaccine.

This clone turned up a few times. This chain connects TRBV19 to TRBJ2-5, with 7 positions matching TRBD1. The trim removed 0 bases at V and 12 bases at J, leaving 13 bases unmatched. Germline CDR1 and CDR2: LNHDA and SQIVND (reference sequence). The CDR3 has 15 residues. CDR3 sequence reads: CASSIDPADRAPKYF. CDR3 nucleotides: TGTGCCAGTAGTATAGATCCCGCCGACAGGGCACCTAAGTACTTC.

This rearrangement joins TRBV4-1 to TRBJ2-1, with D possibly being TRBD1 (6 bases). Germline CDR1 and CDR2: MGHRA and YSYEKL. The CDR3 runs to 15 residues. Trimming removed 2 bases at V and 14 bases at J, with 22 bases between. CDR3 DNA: TGCGCCAGCAGCCAACCTACCCGGAAAGGGGACACGAAGTTCTTC. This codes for CASSQPTRKGDTKFF.

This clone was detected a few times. CDR3 in DNA: TGTGCCAGCAGCCAAGAAGAGGGGGTTCGTTCCTACGAGCAGTACTTC. Amino acids: CASSQEEGVRSYEQYF. The rearrangement links TRBV3-1 (or the pseudogene TRBV3-2) to TRBJ2-7, with a possible D match to TRBD1 (6 bases). The CDR3 sequence is 16 residues long. In germline, CDR1 is LGHDT, CDR2 YNNKEL (reference sequence). Deletions cut 0 bases from V and 1 base from J, with 13 bases between.

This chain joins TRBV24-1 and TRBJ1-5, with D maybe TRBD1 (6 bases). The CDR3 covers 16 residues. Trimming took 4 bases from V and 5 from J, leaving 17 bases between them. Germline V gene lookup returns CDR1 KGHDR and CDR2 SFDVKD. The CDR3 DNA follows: TGTGCCACCAGTGAACCAGGGAGGGGGAGGGATCAGCCCCAGCATTTT. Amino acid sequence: CATSEPGRGRDQPQHF.

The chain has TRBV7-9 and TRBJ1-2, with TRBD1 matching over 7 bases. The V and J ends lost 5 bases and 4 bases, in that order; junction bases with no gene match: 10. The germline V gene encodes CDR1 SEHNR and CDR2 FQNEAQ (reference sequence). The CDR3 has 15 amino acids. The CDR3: CASSPPGTEVYGYTF. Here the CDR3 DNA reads TGTGCCAGCAGCCCCCCCGGGACAGAAGTCTATGGCTACACCTTC.

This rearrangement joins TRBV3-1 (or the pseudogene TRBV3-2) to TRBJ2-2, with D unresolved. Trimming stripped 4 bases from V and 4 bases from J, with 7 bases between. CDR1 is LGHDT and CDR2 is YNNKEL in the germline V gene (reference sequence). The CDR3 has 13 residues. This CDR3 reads CASSLRATGELFF. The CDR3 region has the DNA TGTGCCAGCAGCCTCCGCGCCACCGGGGAGCTGTTTTTT.

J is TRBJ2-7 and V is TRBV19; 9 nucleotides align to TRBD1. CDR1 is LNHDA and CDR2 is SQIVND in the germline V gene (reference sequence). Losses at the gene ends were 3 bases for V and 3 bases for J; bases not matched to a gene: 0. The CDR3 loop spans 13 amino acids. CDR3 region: CASSMDRGYEQYF. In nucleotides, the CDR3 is TGTGCCAGTAGTATGGACAGGGGCTACGAGCAGTACTTC.

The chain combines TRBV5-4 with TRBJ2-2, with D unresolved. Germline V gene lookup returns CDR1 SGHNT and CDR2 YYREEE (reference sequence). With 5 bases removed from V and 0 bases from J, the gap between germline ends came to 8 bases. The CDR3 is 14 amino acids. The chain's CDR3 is CASSDGSNTGELFF. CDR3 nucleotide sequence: TGTGCCAGCAGTGACGGATCGAACACCGGGGAGCTGTTTTTT.

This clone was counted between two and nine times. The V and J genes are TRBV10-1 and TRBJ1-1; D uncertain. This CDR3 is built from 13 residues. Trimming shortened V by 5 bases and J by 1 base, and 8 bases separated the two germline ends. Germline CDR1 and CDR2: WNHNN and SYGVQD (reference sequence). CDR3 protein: CASSSDKNTEAFF. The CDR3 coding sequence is TGCGCCAGCAGTTCTGACAAGAACACTGAAGCTTTCTTT.

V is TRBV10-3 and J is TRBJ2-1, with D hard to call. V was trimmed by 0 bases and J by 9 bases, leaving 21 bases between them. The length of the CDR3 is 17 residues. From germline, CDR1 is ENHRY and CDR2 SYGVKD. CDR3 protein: CAISESVARNVDGEQFF. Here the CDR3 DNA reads TGTGCCATCAGTGAGTCGGTCGCCCGCAACGTCGACGGTGAGCAGTTCTTC.

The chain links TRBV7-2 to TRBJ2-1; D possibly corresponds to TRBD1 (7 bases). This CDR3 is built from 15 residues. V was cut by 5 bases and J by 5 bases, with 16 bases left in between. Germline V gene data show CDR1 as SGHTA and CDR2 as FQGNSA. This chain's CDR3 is CASSVYRGGNNEQFF. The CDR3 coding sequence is TGTGCCAGCAGCGTATACAGGGGCGGGAACAATGAGCAGTTCTTC. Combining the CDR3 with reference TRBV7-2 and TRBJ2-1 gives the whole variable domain GAGVSQSPSNKVTEKGKDVELRCDPISGHTALYWYRQSLGQGLEFLIYFQGNSAPDKSGLPSDRFSAERTGGSVSTLTIQRTQQEDSAVYLCASSVYRGGNNEQFFGPGTRLTVL.

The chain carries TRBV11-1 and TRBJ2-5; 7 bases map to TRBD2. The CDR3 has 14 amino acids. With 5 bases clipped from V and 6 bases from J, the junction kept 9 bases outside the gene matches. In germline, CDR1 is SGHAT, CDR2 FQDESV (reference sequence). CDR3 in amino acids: CASSPAGAKQTQYF. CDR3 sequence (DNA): TGTGCCAGCAGCCCGGCGGGAGCGAAGCAGACCCAGTACTTC.

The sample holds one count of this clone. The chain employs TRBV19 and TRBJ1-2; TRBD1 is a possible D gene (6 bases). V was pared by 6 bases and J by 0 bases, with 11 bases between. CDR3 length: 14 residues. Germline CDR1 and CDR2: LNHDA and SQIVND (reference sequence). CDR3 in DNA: TGTGCCAGTAGAAGAGGGGGAGCTAACTATGGCTACACCTTC. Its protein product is CASRRGGANYGYTF.

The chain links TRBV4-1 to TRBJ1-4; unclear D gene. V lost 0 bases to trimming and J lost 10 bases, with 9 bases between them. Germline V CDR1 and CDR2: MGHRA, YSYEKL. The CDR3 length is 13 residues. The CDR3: CASSQDHWVKLFF. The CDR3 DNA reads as TGCGCCAGCAGCCAAGATCACTGGGTAAAACTGTTTTTT.

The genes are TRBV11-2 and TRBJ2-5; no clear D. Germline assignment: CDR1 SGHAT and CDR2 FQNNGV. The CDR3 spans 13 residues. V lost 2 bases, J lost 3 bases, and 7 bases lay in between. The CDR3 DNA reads TGTGCCAGCAGCTTATCGGGTAAAGAGACCCAGTACTTC. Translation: CASSLSGKETQYF.